There are a few counts of the clone carrying this T cell receptor beta chain. This record comes from a study of T cells in Graves' hyperthyroidism and ophthalmopathy. This CDR3 spans 15 amino acids. Trimming cost V 5 bases and J 6 bases; bases outside gene matches: 8. Germline V gene lookup returns CDR1 MNHEY and CDR2 SMNVEV (reference sequence). From RNA transcripts, TCR beta CDR3 regions were amplified. With the HTBI primer set, the TCR CDR3 went through a first round of RT-PCR. Via MiXCR, TCRdb re-called the multiplex PCR reads, giving one row per CDR3 protein. The sample yields hundreds of thousands of distinct CDR3 sequences, about 15% seen once.

V is TRBV27 and J is TRBJ2-4, with 9 bases lining up with TRBD1. Source material: blood. The receptor was derived from a man aged 18 to 35 with Graves' ophthalmopathy. The CDR3 DNA follows: TGTGCCAGCAGTCCGAGGACAGGGGTTTTAAACATTCAGTACTTC. Translated: CASSPRTGVLNIQYF.